One and the same sample provided the 27 T cell receptor beta chains below, sequenced in a study of vaccination and CD4 T cells after COVID-19. What these receptors recognize is not known. The sample's treatment: approximately nine-day PBMC culture with coronavirus spike peptide pools or control peptides (ViraFEST assay). Cultured CD4+ T cell DNA was sequenced using the Oncomine TCR Beta short-read assay. In TCRdb, the PCR reads were re-called with MiXCR into one record per CDR3 protein. In the table there are around 10,000 distinct CDR3 sequences, 60% to 70% of which are singletons. The sequencing sample was made of CD4+ T cells from blood, cultured in vitro. These receptors were collected from a human donor who had recovered from COVID-19.

About this clonotype itself: The junction and the germline gene differ at one end; a read error may be behind it. In nucleotides, the CDR3 is TGCAGTGCTAGAGACGAGACTAGCCCAAACACCGAGGAGCTGTTTTTT. Protein sequence: CSARDETSPNTEELFF. The chain links TRBV20-1 to TRBJ2-2; 7 bases match TRBD2. Germline V gene data show CDR1 as DFQATT and CDR2 as SNEGSKA (reference sequence). This CDR3 region has 16 residues.

The rearrangement joins TRBV7-2 to TRBJ1-4; D is undetermined. The CDR3 is 15 residues long. Trimming stripped 1 base from V and 4 bases from J, with 10 bases between. Germline lookup yields CDR1 SGHTA and CDR2 FQGNSA. The CDR3 DNA is TGTGCCAGCAGCTTAGTATCCATCCTTAATGAAAAACTGTTTTTT. It is translated as CASSLVSILNEKLFF.

The chain couples TRBV19 to TRBJ1-5, with 7 bases lining up with TRBD1. This CDR3 contains 14 residues. J lost 3 bases, V lost 3 bases, and 2 bases had no gene match. The germline V gene has CDR1 LNHDA and CDR2 SQIVND (reference sequence). CDR3 sequence (DNA): TGTGCCAGTAGTATTGGGACAGTCAATCAGCCCCAGCATTTT. Amino acids: CASSIGTVNQPQHF.

The chain recombines TRBV4-3 with TRBJ1-2; 9 positions match TRBD1. There are 15 residues in the CDR3. The ends lost 3 bases at V and 4 bases at J; junction bases unmatched: 6. The germline V gene encodes CDR1 LGHNA and CDR2 YSLEER. The CDR3 reads CASSQGQGATYGYTF. DNA for the CDR3: TGCGCCAGCAGCCAGGGACAGGGCGCGACCTATGGCTACACCTTC.

Only a few counts were recorded for this clonotype. V gene TRBV7-9 combines with J gene TRBJ1-1; D remains ambiguous. V lost 4 bases, J lost 3 bases, and 15 bases lay in between. CDR1 and CDR2 (germline): SEHNR, FQNEAQ (reference sequence). The CDR3 has 15 residues. CDR3 in amino acids: CASSSKVWWDTEAFF. The CDR3 DNA reads as TGTGCCAGCAGCTCAAAGGTCTGGTGGGACACTGAAGCTTTCTTT.

The chain uses TRBV6-2 or TRBV6-3 and TRBJ2-7; the match to TRBD1 covers 10 bases. The CDR3 spans 14 residues. The germline gives CDR1 MNHEY, CDR2 SVGEGT. V shed 9 bases and J 6 bases; nucleotides not matched to a gene: 11. The DNA of the CDR3 is TGTGCCAGTAGGCCAACCGGGACAGGGGCCGAGCAGTACTTC. Its protein product is CASRPTGTGAEQYF.

The chain employs TRBV7-9 and TRBJ2-1, with 11 bases identical to TRBD2. The V gene end was trimmed by 4 bases and the J gene end by 5 bases; junction bases not matched to a gene: 4. The CDR3 contains 15 residues. Germline V gene sequence: CDR1 SEHNR, CDR2 FQNEAQ (reference sequence). The CDR3 region has the DNA TGTGCCAGCAGCTCGACTAGCGGGAAGGACAATGAGCAGTTCTTC. Translation gives CASSSTSGKDNEQFF.

Comments on this clonotype: The junction departs from the called germline gene at one end, perhaps through a read error. The chain is built from TRBV9 and TRBJ1-2; a weak D match, TRBD1 (5 bases). Germline V gene sequence: CDR1 SGDLS, CDR2 YYNGEE. The CDR3 sequence is 12 residues long. CDR3 coding DNA: TGTGCCAGCAGCGTAGGTGCGAACAGGCCGGCCTTC. Protein sequence: CASSVGANRPAF.

The chain carries TRBV20-1 and TRBJ1-1; 8 bases align to TRBD1. Germline-derived CDR1 and CDR2 are DFQATT and SNEGSKA (reference sequence). This CDR3 contains 13 residues. With 2 bases clipped from V and 6 bases from J, the junction kept 5 bases outside the gene matches. CDR3 loop: CSARLGQGAEAFF. CDR3 sequence (DNA): TGCAGTGCTAGACTCGGACAGGGAGCTGAAGCTTTCTTT.

This clonotype was observed a handful of times. The chain links TRBV27 to TRBJ1-2; D is ambiguous. V was cut by 6 bases and J by 4 bases, with 15 bases left in between. The CDR3 loop spans 14 amino acids. The germline CDR1 and CDR2 sequences are MNHEY and SMNVEV (reference sequence). The CDR3 DNA sequence: TGTGCCAGCAGGAGGTCCAGTGGACCCTATGGCTACACCTTC. Amino acids: CASRRSSGPYGYTF.

This clonotype was counted a single time. V gene TRBV7-2 combines with J gene TRBJ2-7; no clear D. Germline V gene lookup returns CDR1 SGHTA and CDR2 FQGNSA. The CDR3 extends over 18 amino acids. V was clipped by 0 bases and J by 0 bases, with 18 bases between them. CDR3 residues: CASSLAYSAAYGSYEQYF. The CDR3 DNA follows: TGTGCCAGCAGCTTAGCATACAGCGCAGCTTATGGCTCCTACGAGCAGTACTTC.

This chain links TRBV2 with TRBJ1-2, with D possibly matching TRBD1 (5 bases). The CDR3 contains 11 residues. Germline V gene lookup returns CDR1 SNHLY and CDR2 FYNNEI. The V end lost 10 bases, the J end lost 8 bases, and 14 bases lay between the germline ends. The CDR3 protein is CATPSGPGYTF. CDR3 DNA: TGTGCCACCCCCTCGGGGCCCGGCTACACCTTC.

V usage is TRBV6-4 and J usage is TRBJ2-2, with D unclear. CDR1 is MRHNA and CDR2 is SNTAGT in the germline V gene. This CDR3 is built from 14 residues. V dropped 6 bases and J dropped 5 bases, with 13 bases sitting between them. Here the CDR3 reads CASRDTGRTGELFF. As DNA, the CDR3 is TGTGCCAGCAGAGACACCGGGCGTACCGGGGAGCTGTTTTTT.

In its sample, this clonotype was seen a few times. The rearrangement uses TRBV2 and TRBJ2-3; perhaps TRBD1 as D (5 bases). V was pared by 2 bases and J by 1 base, with 10 bases between. The CDR3 has 15 residues. CDR1 is SNHLY and CDR2 is FYNNEI in the germline V gene. The CDR3 loop is CASSEQGLGTDTQYF. DNA of the CDR3: TGTGCCAGCAGTGAACAGGGCCTTGGCACAGATACGCAGTATTTT.

The genes are TRBV18 and TRBJ2-1, with 7 bases matching TRBD1. The CDR3 sequence is 15 residues long. Looked up from germline, CDR1 is KGHSH and CDR2 is LQKENI. The V gene end was trimmed by 6 bases and the J gene end by 12 bases; junction bases not matched to a gene: 17. The CDR3 region is CASSQNPGQPDWQFF. CDR3 nucleotide sequence: TGTGCCAGCTCCCAAAACCCGGGACAGCCCGATTGGCAGTTCTTC.

This clonotype occurred a few times. This rearrangement joins TRBV6-1 to TRBJ1-5, with 10 bases matching TRBD1. V dropped 6 bases and J dropped 4; count of bases not matched to a gene: 6. The V gene's germline CDR1 is MNHNS and CDR2 SASEGT. This CDR3 comprises 15 residues. CDR3 nucleotide sequence: TGTGCCAGCAGAAGACAGGGGGCCGTTAATCAGCCCCAGCATTTT. It is translated as CASRRQGAVNQPQHF.

This CDR3 reads CASSLATFRDRVSDTQYF. The CDR3 region has the DNA TGTGCCAGCAGCTTAGCCACCTTCCGGGACAGGGTTTCAGATACGCAGTATTTT. The chain couples TRBV7-2 to TRBJ2-3; 9 nucleotides agree with TRBD1. V trimming: 0 bases; J trimming: 4 bases; junction bases outside the gene matches: 11. CDR1 is SGHTA, CDR2 FQGNSA, per germline. The CDR3 runs to 18 residues.

The V and J genes are TRBV29-1 and TRBJ1-1; D is ambiguous. Germline assignment: CDR1 SQVTM and CDR2 ANQGSEA. V shed 6 bases and J shed 5 bases, with 22 bases lying between them. The CDR3 length is 15 residues. The CDR3 here is CSVLVWGGKDTEAFF. CDR3 DNA sequence: TGCAGCGTCCTCGTTTGGGGAGGGAAGGATACTGAAGCTTTCTTT. Looking up the rest from reference TRBV29-1 and TRBJ1-1 gives the full variable domain: SAVISQKPSRDICQRGTSLTIQCQVDSQVTMMFWYRQQPGQSLTLIATANQGSEATYESGFVIDKFPISRPNLTFSTLTVSNMSPEDSSIYLCSVLVWGGKDTEAFFGQGTRLTVV.

The chain links TRBV27 to TRBJ2-7, with 9 bases matching TRBD1. The germline V gene encodes CDR1 MNHEY and CDR2 SMNVEV (reference sequence). V lost 0 bases and J lost 6; bases outside the gene matches: 6. CDR3 length: 15 residues. The CDR3 here is CASSLSGTGSPEQYF. The CDR3 DNA is TGTGCCAGCAGTTTATCCGGGACAGGGTCTCCCGAGCAGTACTTC.

CDR3 coding DNA: TGTGCCACCAGTGATACCGGGACAGGTAAGGACAATGAGCAGTTCTTC. It translates to CATSDTGTGKDNEQFF. The V and J genes are TRBV24-1 and TRBJ2-1; 8 nucleotides match TRBD1. V gave up 3 bases and J gave up 5 bases; unmatched junction bases: 8. This CDR3 contains 16 residues. Per germline, CDR1 KGHDR and CDR2 SFDVKD.

The chain joins TRBV5-8 to TRBJ2-3; D possibly uses TRBD1 or TRBD2 (5 bases each). Germline loops: CDR1 SGHTS, CDR2 YDEGEE. This CDR3 region has 14 residues. Trimming took 6 bases from V and 1 from J, leaving 12 bases between them. The CDR3 loop reads CASNRGQGTDTQYF. The CDR3 DNA is TGTGCCAGCAACCGGGGCCAAGGCACAGATACGCAGTATTTT.

The chain uses TRBV20-1 and TRBJ1-4; D ambiguous. With 3 bases removed from V and 8 bases from J, the gap between germline ends came to 22 bases. The germline gives CDR1 DFQATT, CDR2 SNEGSKA (reference sequence). The CDR3 extends over 16 amino acids. Written as DNA, the CDR3 is TGCAGTGCTAGTCCTAGGTTGCCAGGAGGACGCGAAAAACTGTTTTTT. Its protein is CSASPRLPGGREKLFF.

Concerning this clonotype: Sequence at one end of the junction differs from germline and may be a read error. CDR3 in DNA: TGTGCCAGCAGTTTATTGCCGAACGCTGAAGCTTTCTTT. Translation: CASSLLPNAEAFF. V is TRBV27 and J is TRBJ1-1; D gene uncertain. The germline CDR1 and CDR2 sequences are MNHEY and SMNVEV (reference sequence). This CDR3 has 13 amino acids.

The J gene is TRBJ2-7, the V gene TRBV25-1, with TRBD2 identical over 7 bases. The germline CDR1 and CDR2 sequences are MGHDK and SYGVNS. CDR3 length: 15 amino acids. CDR3 region: CGTPLPRKRGAEQYF. The CDR3 region has the DNA TGTGGCACACCACTTCCGCGCAAGCGGGGTGCCGAGCAGTACTTC.

V is TRBV19 and J is TRBJ1-5; D gene ambiguous. This CDR3 has 14 amino acids. Germline CDR1 reads LNHDA; CDR2 reads SQIVND (reference sequence). V lost 2 bases, J lost 2 bases, and 7 bases lay in between. The CDR3, as DNA: TGTGCCAGTAGTATATCAGGTGGCAATCAGCCCCAGCATTTT. It translates to CASSISGGNQPQHF.

This rearrangement joins TRBV28 to TRBJ1-5; perhaps TRBD1 as D (6 bases). The CDR3 spans 17 residues. V was shortened by 2 bases and J by 0 bases, with 14 bases between the two germline ends. Germline V gene data show CDR1 as MDHEN and CDR2 as SYDVKM. CDR3 nucleotide sequence: TGTGCCAGCAGTTTAAGAAGGACGGGGGCTAGCAATCAGCCCCAGCATTTT. Translated, it gives CASSLRRTGASNQPQHF.

Only a few counts were recorded for this clonotype. This sequence joins TRBV2 and TRBJ2-3, with D possibly called TRBD1 or TRBD2 (6 bases each). The germline V gene encodes CDR1 SNHLY and CDR2 FYNNEI. V was cut by 7 bases and J by 6 bases, with 17 bases left in between. The CDR3 is made up of 14 amino acids. DNA for the CDR3: TGTGCCAGCATCAGGAGGGACACGGTGGATACGCAGTATTTT. It specifies CASIRRDTVDTQYF.